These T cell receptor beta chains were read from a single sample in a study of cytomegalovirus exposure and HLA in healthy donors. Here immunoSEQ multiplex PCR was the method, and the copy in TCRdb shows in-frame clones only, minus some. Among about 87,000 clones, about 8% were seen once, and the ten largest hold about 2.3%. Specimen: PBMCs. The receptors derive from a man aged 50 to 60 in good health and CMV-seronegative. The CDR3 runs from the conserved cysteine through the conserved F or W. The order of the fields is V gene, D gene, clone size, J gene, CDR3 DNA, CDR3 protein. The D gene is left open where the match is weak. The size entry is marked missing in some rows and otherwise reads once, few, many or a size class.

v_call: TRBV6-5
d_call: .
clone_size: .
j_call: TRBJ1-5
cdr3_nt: TGTGCCAGCAGTCCTCGGGGGGGAGGTGGCCAGCCCCAGCATTTT
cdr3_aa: CASSPRGGGGQPQHF

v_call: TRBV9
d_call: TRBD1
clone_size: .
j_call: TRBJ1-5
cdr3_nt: TGTGCCAGCAGCCGTAGTGACATGGGGTGGGGGGACAGTCCCCAGCATTTT
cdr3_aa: CASSRSDMGWGDSPQHF

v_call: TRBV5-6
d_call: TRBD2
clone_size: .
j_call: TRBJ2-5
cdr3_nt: TGTGCCAGCAGCGAGTTCCTAGCGGGGAAAGAGACCCAGTACTTC
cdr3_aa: CASSEFLAGKETQYF

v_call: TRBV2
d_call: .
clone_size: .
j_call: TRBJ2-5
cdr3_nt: TGTGCCAGCAGGAAGGGGGTCCTGGTACAAGAGACCCAGTACTTC
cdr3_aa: CASRKGVLVQETQYF

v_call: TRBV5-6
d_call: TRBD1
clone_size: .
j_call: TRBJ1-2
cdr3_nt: TGTGCCAGCAACTCACAAATTATCCGGGACAGGGTGTCCGACTATGGCTACACCTTC
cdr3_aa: CASNSQIIRDRVSDYGYTF

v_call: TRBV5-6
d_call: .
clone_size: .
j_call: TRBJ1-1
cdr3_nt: TGTGCCAGCTCTTGGGCCAGCGGGGATGGAGCTTTCTTT
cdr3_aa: CASSWASGDGAFF

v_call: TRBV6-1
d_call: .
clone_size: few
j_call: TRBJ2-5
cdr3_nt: TGTGCCAGCAGTGAAGCCCCCAGGGAGACCCAGTACTTC
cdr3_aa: CASSEAPRETQYF

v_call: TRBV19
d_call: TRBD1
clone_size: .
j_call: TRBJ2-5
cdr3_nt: TGTGCCAGTAGCAGACAGGGCCGCCAAGAGACCCAGTACTTC
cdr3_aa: CASSRQGRQETQYF

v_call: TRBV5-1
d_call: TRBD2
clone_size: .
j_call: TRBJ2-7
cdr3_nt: TGCGCCAGCAGCTTGGTTAGCGGGGGGTACTACGAGCAGTACTTC
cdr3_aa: CASSLVSGGYYEQYF

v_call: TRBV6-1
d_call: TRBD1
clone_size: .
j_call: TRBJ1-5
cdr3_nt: TGTGCCAGCAGTCCTACAGGGGATGGTCAGCCCCAGCATTTT
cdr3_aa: CASSPTGDGQPQHF

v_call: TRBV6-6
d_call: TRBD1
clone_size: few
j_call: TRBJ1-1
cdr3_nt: TGTGCCAGCAGTTCGACAGGGATAAACACTGAAGCTTTCTTT
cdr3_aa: CASSSTGINTEAFF

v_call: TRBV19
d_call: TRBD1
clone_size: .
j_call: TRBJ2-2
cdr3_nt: TGTGCCGGACAGGAAAACACCGGGGAGCTGTTTTTT
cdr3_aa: CAGQENTGELFF

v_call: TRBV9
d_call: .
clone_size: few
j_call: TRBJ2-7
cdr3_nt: TGTGCCAGCAGCGCGACCGCAGTGGGGCCGTACGAGCAGTACTTC
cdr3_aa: CASSATAVGPYEQYF

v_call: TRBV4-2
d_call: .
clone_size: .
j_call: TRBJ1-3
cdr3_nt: TGTGCCAGCAGCCAAGAGCGACTTTCTGGAAACACCATATATTTT
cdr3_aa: CASSQERLSGNTIYF

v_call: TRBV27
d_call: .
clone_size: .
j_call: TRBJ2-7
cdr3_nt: TGTGCCAGCAGTCAAAGCGGGCTGAACGCTTACGAGCAGTACTTC
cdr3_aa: CASSQSGLNAYEQYF

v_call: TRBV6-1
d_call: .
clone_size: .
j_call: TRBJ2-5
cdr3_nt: TGTGCCAGCAGTGGAGGGGACTCCCTAGGGGAGACCCAGTACTTC
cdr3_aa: CASSGGDSLGETQYF

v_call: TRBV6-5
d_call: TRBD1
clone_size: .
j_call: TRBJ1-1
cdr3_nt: TGTGCCAGCATCATCATACAGGGGCTCCTGGCTTTCTTT
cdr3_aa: CASIIIQGLLAFF

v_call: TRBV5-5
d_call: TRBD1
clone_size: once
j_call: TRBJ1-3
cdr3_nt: TGTGCCAGCAGCGAGGGACAGGATCTCGGACCTGGAAACACCATATATTTT
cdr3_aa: CASSEGQDLGPGNTIYF

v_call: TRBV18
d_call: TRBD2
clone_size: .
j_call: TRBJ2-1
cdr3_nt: TGTGCCAGCTCAAATAGCGGGTCCTACAATGAGCAGTTCTTC
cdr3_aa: CASSNSGSYNEQFF

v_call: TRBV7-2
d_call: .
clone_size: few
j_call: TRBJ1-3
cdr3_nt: TGTGCCAGCAGCTGGAACAGGATTAGCTCTGGAAACACCATATATTTT
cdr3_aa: CASSWNRISSGNTIYF

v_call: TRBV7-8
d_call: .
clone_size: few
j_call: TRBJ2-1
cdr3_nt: TGTGCCAGCAGCTTAATCGCCTATGGGCAGTTCTTC
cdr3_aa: CASSLIAYGQFF

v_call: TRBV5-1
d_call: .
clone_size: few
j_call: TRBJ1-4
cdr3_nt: TGCGCCAGCAGCTTGCGGGGTGGAGGTAATGAAAAACTGTTTTTT
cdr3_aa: CASSLRGGGNEKLFF

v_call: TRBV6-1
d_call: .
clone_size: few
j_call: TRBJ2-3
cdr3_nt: TGTGCCAGCCAACCACAGGCTAGCACAGATACGCAGTATTTT
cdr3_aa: CASQPQASTDTQYF

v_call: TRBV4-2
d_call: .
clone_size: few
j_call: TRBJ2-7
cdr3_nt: TGTGCCAGCAGCCCGACTAGTCCCCACGAGCAGTACTTC
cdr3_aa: CASSPTSPHEQYF

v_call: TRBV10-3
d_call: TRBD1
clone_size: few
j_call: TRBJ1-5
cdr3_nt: TGTGCCATCAGTGAGCCGGGACAGGGTATACAGCCCCAGCATTTT
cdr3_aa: CAISEPGQGIQPQHF

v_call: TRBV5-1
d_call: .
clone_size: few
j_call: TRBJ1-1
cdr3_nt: TGCGCCAGCAGCTTTACGGGCACTGAAGCTTTCTTT
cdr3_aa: CASSFTGTEAFF

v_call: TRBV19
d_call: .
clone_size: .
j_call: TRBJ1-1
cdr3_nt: TGTGCCAGTAGTATGGCTAGAGTAAACACTGAAGCTTTCTTT
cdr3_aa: CASSMARVNTEAFF

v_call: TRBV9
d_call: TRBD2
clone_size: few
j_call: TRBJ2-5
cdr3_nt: TGTGCCAGCAGCTCAAACGTTGCGGGGGTCGGGGAGACCCAGTACTTC
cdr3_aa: CASSSNVAGVGETQYF

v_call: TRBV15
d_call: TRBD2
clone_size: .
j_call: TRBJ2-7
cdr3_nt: TGTGCCACCAGCAGACCTTCGTCCGGGACTAGCGGCTACGAGCAGTACTTC
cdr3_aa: CATSRPSSGTSGYEQYF

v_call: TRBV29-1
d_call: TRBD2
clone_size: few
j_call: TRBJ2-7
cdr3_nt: TGCAGCGTTGGACATGGCGGGAGCGAGCAGTACTTC
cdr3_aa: CSVGHGGSEQYF

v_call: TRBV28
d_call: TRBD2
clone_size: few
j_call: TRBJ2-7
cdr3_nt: TGTGCCAGCACGTTAGCGGGGAGTCCCACCAACTACGAGCAGTACTTC
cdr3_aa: CASTLAGSPTNYEQYF

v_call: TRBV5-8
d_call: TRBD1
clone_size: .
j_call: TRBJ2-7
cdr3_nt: TGTGCCAGCAGCTTGGAACAGGGGGCGAAATACGAGCAGTACTTC
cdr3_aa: CASSLEQGAKYEQYF

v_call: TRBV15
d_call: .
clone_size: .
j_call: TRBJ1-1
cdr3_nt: TGTGCCACCAGCAGAGACGAGGGCACTGAAGCTTTCTTT
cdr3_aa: CATSRDEGTEAFF

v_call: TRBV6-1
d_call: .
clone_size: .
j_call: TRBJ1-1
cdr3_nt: TGTGCCAGCTTGCGATCGAACACTGAAGCTTTCTTT
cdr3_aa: CASLRSNTEAFF

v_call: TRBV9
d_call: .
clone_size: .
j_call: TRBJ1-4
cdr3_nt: TGTGCCAGCAGCGTAGGTAGAGGGATCGAAGCGGGTGAAAAACTGTTTTTT
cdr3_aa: CASSVGRGIEAGEKLFF

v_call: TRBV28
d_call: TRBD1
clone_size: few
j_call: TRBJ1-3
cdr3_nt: TGTGCCAGCAGTTCCAGGGGGTCAAGCTCTGGAAACACCATATATTTT
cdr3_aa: CASSSRGSSSGNTIYF

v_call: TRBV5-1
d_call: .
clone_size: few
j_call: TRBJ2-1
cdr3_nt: TGCGCCAGCAGCCAAACAGCTGGGAATGAGCAGTTCTTC
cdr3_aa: CASSQTAGNEQFF

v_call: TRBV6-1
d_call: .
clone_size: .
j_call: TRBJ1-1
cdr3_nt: TGTGCCAGCAGTTTAGCCGGGATTAACACTGAAGCTTTCTTT
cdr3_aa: CASSLAGINTEAFF

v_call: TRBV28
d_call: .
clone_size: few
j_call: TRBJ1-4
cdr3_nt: TGTGCCAGCGGCCAGGGTAATGAAAAACTGTTTTTT
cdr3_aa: CASGQGNEKLFF

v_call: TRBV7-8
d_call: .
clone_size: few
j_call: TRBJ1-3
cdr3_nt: TGTGCCAGCAGCTTACGGGGCTCTGGAAACACCATATATTTT
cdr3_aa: CASSLRGSGNTIYF

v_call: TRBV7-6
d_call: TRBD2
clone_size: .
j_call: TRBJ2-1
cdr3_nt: TGTGCCACGGGACTAGCGGGTGGTGAGCAGTTCTTC
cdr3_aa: CATGLAGGEQFF

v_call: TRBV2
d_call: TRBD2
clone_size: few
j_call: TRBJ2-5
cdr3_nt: TGTGCCAGCAGTGCTAATTCGGGGGGGAGGGAGACCCAGTACTTC
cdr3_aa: CASSANSGGRETQYF

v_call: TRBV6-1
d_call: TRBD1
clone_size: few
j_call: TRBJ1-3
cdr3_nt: TGTGCCAGTTGGGACAGCTCTGGAAACACCATATATTTT
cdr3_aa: CASWDSSGNTIYF

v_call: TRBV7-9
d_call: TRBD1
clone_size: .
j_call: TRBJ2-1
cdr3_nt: TGTGCCAGCAGCTTCTACCGGGACAGTGTCCGCAATGAGCAGTTCTTC
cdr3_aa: CASSFYRDSVRNEQFF

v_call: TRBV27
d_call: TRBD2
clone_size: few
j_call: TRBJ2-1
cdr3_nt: TGTGCCAGCAGTTCTCTGGGACTAGCGCTTACCTACAATGAGCAGTTCTTC
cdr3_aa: CASSSLGLALTYNEQFF

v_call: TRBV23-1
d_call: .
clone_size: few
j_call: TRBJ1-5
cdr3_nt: TGCGCCAGCAGTCGCCGCGACAGAAATAGCAATCAGCCCCAGCATTTT
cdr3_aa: CASSRRDRNSNQPQHF

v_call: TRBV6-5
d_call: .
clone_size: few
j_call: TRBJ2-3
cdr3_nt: TGTGCCAGCAGTTACGGGCCGCCTCGATACACAGATACGCAGTATTTT
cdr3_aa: CASSYGPPRYTDTQYF

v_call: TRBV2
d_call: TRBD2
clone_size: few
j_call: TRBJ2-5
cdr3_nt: TGTGCCAGCAGTGAACAGCTAGCGGGACCCCAGTACTTC
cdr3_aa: CASSEQLAGPQYF

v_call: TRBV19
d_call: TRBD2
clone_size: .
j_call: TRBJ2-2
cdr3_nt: TGTGCCAGTATCGGGCAGGGGACTAGCGGGGTCACCGGGGAGCTGTTTTTT
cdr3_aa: CASIGQGTSGVTGELFF

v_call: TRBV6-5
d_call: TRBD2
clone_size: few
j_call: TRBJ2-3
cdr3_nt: TGTGCCAGCAGTTCCTCAGCGGGAGGGTCCACAGATACGCAGTATTTT
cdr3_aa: CASSSSAGGSTDTQYF

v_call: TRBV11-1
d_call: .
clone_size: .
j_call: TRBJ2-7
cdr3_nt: TGTGCCAGCAGCCCCACTACTGGATCCTACGAGCAGTACTTC
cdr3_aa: CASSPTTGSYEQYF

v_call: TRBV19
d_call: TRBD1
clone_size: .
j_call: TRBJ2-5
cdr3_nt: TGTGCCAGTCGACCCCCAGGGGGCGCGGAGACCCAGTACTTC
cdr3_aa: CASRPPGGAETQYF

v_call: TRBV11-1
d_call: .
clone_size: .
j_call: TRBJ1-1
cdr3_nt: TGTGCCAGCAGCTTAGTTTTGGGGCAGGATGTCACTGAAGCTTTCTTT
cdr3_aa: CASSLVLGQDVTEAFF

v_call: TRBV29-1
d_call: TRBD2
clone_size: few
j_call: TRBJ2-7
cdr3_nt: TGCAGCGTTGGGGGGACTAGCGGGAGGAGCTCCTACGAGCAGTACTTC
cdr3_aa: CSVGGTSGRSSYEQYF

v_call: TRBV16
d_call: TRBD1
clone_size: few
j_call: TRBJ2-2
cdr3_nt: TGTGCCAGCAGCCAATCAGCATTATCAGGCTTTTCTGGACAGGGGTCATCCGGGGAGCTGTTTTTT
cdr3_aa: CASSQSALSGFSGQGSSGELFF

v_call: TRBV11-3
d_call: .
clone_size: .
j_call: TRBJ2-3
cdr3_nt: TGTGCCAGCAGCTCGGGGGATACGCAGTATTTT
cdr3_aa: CASSSGDTQYF

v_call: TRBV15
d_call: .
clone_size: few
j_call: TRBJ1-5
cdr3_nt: TGTGCCACCAGCAGAGACGCACTACGAGGTCAGCCCCAGCATTTT
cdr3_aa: CATSRDALRGQPQHF

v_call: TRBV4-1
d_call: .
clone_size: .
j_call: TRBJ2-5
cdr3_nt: TGCGCCAGCAGCCCCGGGGGGGGCGTGACAGGGGAGACCCAGTACTTC
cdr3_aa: CASSPGGGVTGETQYF

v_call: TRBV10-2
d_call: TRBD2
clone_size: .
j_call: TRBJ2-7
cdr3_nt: TGCGCCAGCGGGGACCTAGCGGGGGTGTCGGGCGAGCAGTACTTC
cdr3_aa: CASGDLAGVSGEQYF